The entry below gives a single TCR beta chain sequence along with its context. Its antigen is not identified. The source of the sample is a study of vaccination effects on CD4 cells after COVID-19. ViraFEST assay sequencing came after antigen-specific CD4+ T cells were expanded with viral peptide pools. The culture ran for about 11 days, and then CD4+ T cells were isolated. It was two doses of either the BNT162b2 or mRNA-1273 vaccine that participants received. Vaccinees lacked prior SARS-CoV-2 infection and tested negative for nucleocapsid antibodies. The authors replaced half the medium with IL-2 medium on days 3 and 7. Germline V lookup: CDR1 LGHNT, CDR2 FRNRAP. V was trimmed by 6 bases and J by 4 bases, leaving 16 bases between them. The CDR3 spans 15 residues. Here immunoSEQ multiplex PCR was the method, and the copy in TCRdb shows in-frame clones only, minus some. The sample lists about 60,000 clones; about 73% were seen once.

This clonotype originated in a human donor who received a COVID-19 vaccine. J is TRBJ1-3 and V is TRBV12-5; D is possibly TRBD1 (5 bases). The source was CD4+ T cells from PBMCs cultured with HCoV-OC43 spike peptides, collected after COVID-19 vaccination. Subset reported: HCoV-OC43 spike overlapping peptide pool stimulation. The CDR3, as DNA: TGTGCTAGTGGGTATTCAGGGTTTTACGGAAACACCATATATTTT. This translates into CASGYSGFYGNTIYF.